A single sample is the source of the 9 T cell receptor beta chains below, sequenced in a study of identical twins. One entry per CDR3 protein results from TCRdb running MiXCR on the 5' RACE reads. The sample contains some 900,000 distinct CDR3 sequences, around an eighth of which appear only once. The same data also went into a second study, on yellow fever vaccine responses in identical twins.

Sequencing was performed on PBMCs. The receptors come from a woman aged 18-30 years in good health.

V usage is TRBV20-1 and J usage is TRBJ2-2, with TRBD2 matching over 14 bases. The junction had 10 bases not matched to a gene; V was cut back by 0 bases and J by 1 base. The CDR3 length is 20 residues. Germline CDR1 and CDR2: DFQATT and SNEGSKA (reference sequence). As DNA, the CDR3 is TGCAGTGCTAGAGAAAGGGGGTGGACTAGCGGGGGGAGGAACACCGGGGAGCTGTTTTTT. It specifies CSARERGWTSGGRNTGELFF.

The chain is built from TRBV10-3 and TRBJ2-7, with D perhaps TRBD1 (6 bases). This CDR3 is 14 amino acids long. The germline V gene has CDR1 ENHRY and CDR2 SYGVKD. The V end was cut by 6 bases, the J end by 0 bases, with 12 bases between. The CDR3 reads CAIRAGTNSYEQYF. The CDR3 region has the DNA TGTGCCATCAGGGCCGGGACAAACTCCTACGAGCAGTACTTC.

The V call is TRBV7-9, the J call TRBJ1-2, with a tentative D call TRBD1 (5 bases). The CDR3 runs to 15 residues. Germline V gives CDR1 SEHNR, CDR2 FQNEAQ (reference sequence). The V and J ends lost 5 bases and 6 bases respectively, with 19 bases between them. For the CDR3, the DNA is TGTGCCAGCAGCACCCAGGACAACCCAATTCATGGCTACACCTTC. Residues: CASSTQDNPIHGYTF.

The chain is built from TRBV15 and TRBJ2-7; possibly TRBD2 for D (5 bases). From germline, CDR1 is LNHNV and CDR2 YYDKDF (reference sequence). Trimming removed 0 bases from V and 5 bases from J, with 11 bases in between. CDR3 size: 14 residues. CDR3 DNA: TGTGCCACCAGCAGAGATTTGCGCGGGCACGAGCAGTACTTC. Its protein is CATSRDLRGHEQYF.

This clonotype was picked up a small number of times. This chain uses TRBV10-2 with TRBJ1-5; 9 positions match TRBD1. Germline lookup yields CDR1 WSHSY and CDR2 SAAADI. V gave up 8 bases and J gave up 4 bases; unmatched junction bases: 6. The CDR3 contains 14 residues. CDR3 sequence reads: CASQGQGTNQPQHF. In DNA form, the CDR3 reads TGCGCCAGCCAGGGACAGGGTACGAATCAGCCCCAGCATTTT.

The genes are TRBV5-1 and TRBJ2-5, with a tentative D call TRBD1 (5 bases). In germline, CDR1 is SGHRS, CDR2 YFSETQ. V shed 1 base and J shed 2 bases, with 12 bases lying between them. The CDR3 has 15 amino acids. The CDR3 DNA is TGCGCCAGCAGCTTGCTATCGACAGTGCAAGAGACCCAGTACTTC. Translation gives CASSLLSTVQETQYF.

This clonotype was counted ten times or more. The rearrangement uses TRBV12-3 or TRBV12-4 and TRBJ2-7; TRBD2 matches 10 bases. CDR3 length equals 16 residues. Losses at the gene ends were 6 bases for V and 2 bases for J; bases not matched to a gene: 10. For the CDR3, the DNA is TGTGCCAGCAGAGCCGCTCAAGCGGGAGGGCCCTACGAGCAGTACTTC. Its translation: CASRAAQAGGPYEQYF.

This clonotype was detected a few times. The chain is built from TRBV20-1 and TRBJ1-5; no clear D gene. The CDR3 loop spans 13 amino acids. Germline CDR1 is DFQATT and CDR2 is SNEGSKA (reference sequence). Trimming pared 6 bases from V and 4 bases from J, leaving 13 bases between. CDR3 sequence (DNA): TGCAGTGCGAGGGAGGGTGTGAATCAGCCCCAGCATTTT. Residues: CSAREGVNQPQHF.

V is TRBV5-1 and J is TRBJ1-5; the D gene is possibly TRBD1 (6 bases). The CDR3 runs to 18 residues. Per germline, CDR1 SGHRS and CDR2 YFSETQ. V was clipped by 0 bases and J by 0 bases, with 16 bases between them. CDR3 sequence: CASSLVPQDSTSNQPQHF. DNA of the CDR3: TGCGCCAGCAGCTTGGTTCCCCAGGACAGCACTAGCAATCAGCCCCAGCATTTT.